This T cell receptor (beta chain) was retrieved from a study of Graves' ophthalmopathy and Graves' hyperthyroidism. The authors amplified TCR beta CDR3 regions, and they did so from RNA transcripts for repertoire sequencing. Investigators did first-round RT-PCR with HTBI primers, then second-round multiplex PCR. TCRdb used MiXCR to reprocess the multiplex PCR reads, holding one entry per CDR3 protein. Here the sample spans more than 1,000,000 distinct CDR3 sequences, 35% to 40% being singletons. This clonotype was detected many times. V trimming: 3 bases; J trimming: 2 bases; junction bases outside the gene matches: 12. CDR1 and CDR2 from the germline V gene are SGDLS and YYNGEE. The CDR3 sequence is 17 residues long. Orbital computed tomography and thyroid ultrasound, along with TRAb, serum thyroxine and clinical symptoms, underpinned diagnosis.

The sample consisted of peripheral blood or thyroid tissue (not recorded which). This receptor was identified in an adult man with Graves' hyperthyroidism. The V call is TRBV9, the J call TRBJ1-2; 8 positions match TRBD1. The CDR3 region is CASSGGTGEVLNYGYTF. The CDR3 nucleotides are TGTGCCAGCAGCGGTGGGACAGGAGAAGTATTAAACTATGGCTACACCTTC.